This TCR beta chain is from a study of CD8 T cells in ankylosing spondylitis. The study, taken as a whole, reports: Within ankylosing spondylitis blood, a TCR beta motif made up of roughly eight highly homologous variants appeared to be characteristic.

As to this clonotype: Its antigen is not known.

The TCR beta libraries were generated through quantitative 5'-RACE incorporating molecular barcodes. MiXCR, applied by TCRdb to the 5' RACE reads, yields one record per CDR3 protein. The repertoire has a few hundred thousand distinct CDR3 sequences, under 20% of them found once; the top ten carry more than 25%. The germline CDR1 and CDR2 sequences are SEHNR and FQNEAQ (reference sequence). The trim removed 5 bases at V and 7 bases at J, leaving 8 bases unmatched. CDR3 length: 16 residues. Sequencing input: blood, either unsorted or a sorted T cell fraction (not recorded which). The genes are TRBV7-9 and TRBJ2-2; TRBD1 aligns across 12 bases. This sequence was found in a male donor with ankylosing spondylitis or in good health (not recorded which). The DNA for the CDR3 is TGTGCCAGCAGCGCCGGGACAGGGGGCGTCGGCGGGGAGCTGTTTTTT. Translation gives CASSAGTGGVGGELFF.